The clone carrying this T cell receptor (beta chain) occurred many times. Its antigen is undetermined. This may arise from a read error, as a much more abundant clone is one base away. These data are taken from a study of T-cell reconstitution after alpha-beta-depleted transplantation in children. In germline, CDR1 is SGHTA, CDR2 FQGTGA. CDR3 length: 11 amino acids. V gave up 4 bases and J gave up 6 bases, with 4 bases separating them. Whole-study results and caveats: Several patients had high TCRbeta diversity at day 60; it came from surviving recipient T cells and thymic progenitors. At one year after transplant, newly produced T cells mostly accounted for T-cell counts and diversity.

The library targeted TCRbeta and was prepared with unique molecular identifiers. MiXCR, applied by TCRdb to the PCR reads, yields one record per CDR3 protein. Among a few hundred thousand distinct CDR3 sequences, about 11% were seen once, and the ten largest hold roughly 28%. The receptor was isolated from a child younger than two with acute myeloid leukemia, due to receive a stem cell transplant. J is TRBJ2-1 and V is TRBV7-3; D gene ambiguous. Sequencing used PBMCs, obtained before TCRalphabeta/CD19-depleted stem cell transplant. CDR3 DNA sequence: TGTGCCAGCAGCTCAGGCAATGAGCAGTTCTTC. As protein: CASSSGNEQFF.